The clone carrying this TCR beta chain was seen once. Its specificity is unknown. TCRdb's copy holds only in-frame clones and misses some; the assay was immunoSEQ multiplex PCR. Of hundreds of thousands of clones listed, roughly 91% are singletons. The sample is drawn from a study of Ad26.COV2.S vaccination and SARS-CoV-2 variants. The CDR3 totals 15 residues. CDR1 MNHEY and CDR2 SVGEGT come from the germline V gene. The V segment lost 3 bases and the J segment 5 bases; nucleotides outside the gene matches: 5. Study outcomes and limitations: After vaccination, substantial breadth of spike-specific CD8+ and CD4+ responses was reported. Vaccine and placebo recipients had comparable breadth of non-spike TCRs.

The sample's treatment: roughly 19 received Ad26.COV2.S at low or high dose, single or two shots; 5 received placebo; per-sample allocation not given. Following the first vaccine or placebo injection, samples were taken on day 63. Sequences were derived from peripheral blood, sampled in a trial of Ad26.COV2.S vaccine versus placebo. The chain couples TRBV6-2 or TRBV6-3 to TRBJ2-1; 9 bases line up with TRBD2. This receptor was taken from a person aged 18-65 years who received the Ad26.COV2.S COVID-19 vaccine or a placebo. CDR3: CASSYGTSSDNEQFF. The CDR3 coding sequence is TGTGCCAGCAGTTATGGGACTAGCAGTGACAATGAGCAGTTCTTC.